This T cell receptor (beta chain) was sequenced during a study of T cell responses to AZD1222 COVID-19 vaccine. Germline V lookup: CDR1 SGHRS, CDR2 YFSETQ. This CDR3 has 15 residues. The V and J ends lost 0 bases and 4 bases, in that order; junction bases with no gene match: 3. Profiled with immunoSEQ multiplex PCR; TCRdb holds only in-frame clones, not every one. The sample has 150,000 or so clones, 80% to 95% seen once. This clonotype originated in an adult who received the AZD1222 COVID-19 vaccine. The chain couples TRBV5-1 to TRBJ1-5; 8 bases fit TRBD1. The sequencing here drew on peripheral blood, taken 28 days after the second AZD1222 dose. Here the CDR3 DNA reads TGCGCCAGCAGCTTGGGGGACAGGCCGAATCAGCCCCAGCATTTT. Protein product: CASSLGDRPNQPQHF.